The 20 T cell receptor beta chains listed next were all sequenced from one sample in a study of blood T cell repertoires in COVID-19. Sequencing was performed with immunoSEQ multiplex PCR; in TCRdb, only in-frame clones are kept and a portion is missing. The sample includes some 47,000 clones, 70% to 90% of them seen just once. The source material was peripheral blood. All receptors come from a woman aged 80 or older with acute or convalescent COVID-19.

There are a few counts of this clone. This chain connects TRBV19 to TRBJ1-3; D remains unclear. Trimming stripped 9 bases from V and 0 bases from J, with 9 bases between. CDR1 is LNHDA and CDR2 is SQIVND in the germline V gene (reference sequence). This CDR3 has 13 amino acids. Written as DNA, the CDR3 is TGTGCCAGCCAGACTTCCTCTGGAAACACCATATATTTT. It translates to CASQTSSGNTIYF.

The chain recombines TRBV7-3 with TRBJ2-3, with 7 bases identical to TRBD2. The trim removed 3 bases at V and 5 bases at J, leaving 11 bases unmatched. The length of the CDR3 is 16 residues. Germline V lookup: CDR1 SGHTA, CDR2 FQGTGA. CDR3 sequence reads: CASSFYPRKREDTQYF. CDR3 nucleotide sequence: TGTGCCAGCAGCTTTTATCCCCGGAAGCGGGAAGATACGCAGTATTTT.

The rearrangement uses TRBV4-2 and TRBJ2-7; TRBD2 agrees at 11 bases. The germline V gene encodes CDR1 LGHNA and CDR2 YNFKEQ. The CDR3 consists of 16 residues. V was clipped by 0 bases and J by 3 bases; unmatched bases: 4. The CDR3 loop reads CASSQDSSGGLYEQYF. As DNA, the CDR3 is TGTGCCAGCAGCCAAGACTCTAGCGGGGGGCTCTACGAGCAGTACTTC.

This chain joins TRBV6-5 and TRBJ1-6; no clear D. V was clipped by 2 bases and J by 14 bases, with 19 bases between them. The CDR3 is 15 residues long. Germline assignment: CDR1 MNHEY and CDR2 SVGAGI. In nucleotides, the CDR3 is TGTGCCAGCAGTTACCTCCGGAACCGGGTGCTAGCCCTCCACTTT. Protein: CASSYLRNRVLALHF.

In DNA, the CDR3 is TGTGCCTGGGACCAGGGTCTGGAGACCCAGTACTTC. It codes for CAWDQGLETQYF. The gene calls are TRBV30 and TRBJ2-5, with a weak D call TRBD1 (5 bases). Trimming cost V 5 bases and J 5 bases, with 12 bases left between them. This CDR3 is 12 amino acids long. Per the germline V gene, CDR1 is GTSNPN and CDR2 is SVGIG (reference sequence).

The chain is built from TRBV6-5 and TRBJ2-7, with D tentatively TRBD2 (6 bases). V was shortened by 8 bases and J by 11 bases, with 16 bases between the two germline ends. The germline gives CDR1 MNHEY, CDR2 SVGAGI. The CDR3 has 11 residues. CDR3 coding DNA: TGTGCCAGCGCTGCGGGGCCGGATGAGTACTTC. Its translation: CASAAGPDEYF.

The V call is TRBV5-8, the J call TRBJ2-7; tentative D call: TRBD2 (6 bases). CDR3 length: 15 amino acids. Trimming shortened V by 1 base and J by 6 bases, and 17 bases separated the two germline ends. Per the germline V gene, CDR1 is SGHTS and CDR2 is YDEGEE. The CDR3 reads CASSLMDPPEGEQYF. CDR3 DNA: TGTGCCAGCAGCTTGATGGACCCTCCGGAGGGCGAGCAGTACTTC. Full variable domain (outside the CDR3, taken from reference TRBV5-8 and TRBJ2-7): EAGVTQSPTHLIKTRGQQATLRCSPISGHTSVYWYQQALGLGLQFLLWYDEGEERNRGNFPPRFSGRQFPNYSSELNVNALELEDSALYLCASSLMDPPEGEQYFGPGTRLTVT.

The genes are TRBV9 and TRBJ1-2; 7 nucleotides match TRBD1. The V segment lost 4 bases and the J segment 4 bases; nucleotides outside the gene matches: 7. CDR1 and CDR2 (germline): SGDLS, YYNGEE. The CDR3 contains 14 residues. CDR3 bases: TGTGCCAGCAGCCCCGGACAGGTTGGCTATGGCTACACCTTC. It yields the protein CASSPGQVGYGYTF.

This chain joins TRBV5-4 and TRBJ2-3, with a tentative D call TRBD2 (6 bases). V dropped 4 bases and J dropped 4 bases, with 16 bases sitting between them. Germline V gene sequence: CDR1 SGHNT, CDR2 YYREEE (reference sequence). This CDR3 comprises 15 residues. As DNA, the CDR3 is TGTGCCAGCAGCCTTGGGACTGGGAGAGCAGATACGCAGTATTTT. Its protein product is CASSLGTGRADTQYF.

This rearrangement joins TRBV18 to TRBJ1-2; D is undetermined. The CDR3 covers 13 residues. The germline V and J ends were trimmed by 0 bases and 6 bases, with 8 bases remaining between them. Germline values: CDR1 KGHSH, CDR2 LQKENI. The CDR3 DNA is TGTGCCAGCTCACCACCCGAGAGGAATGGCTACACCTTC. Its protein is CASSPPERNGYTF.

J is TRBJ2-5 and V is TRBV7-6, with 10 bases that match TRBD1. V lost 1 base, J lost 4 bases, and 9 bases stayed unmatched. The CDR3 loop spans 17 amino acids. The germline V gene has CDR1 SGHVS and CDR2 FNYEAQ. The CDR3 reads CASSLGPRQGAGETQYF. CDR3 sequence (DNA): TGTGCCAGCAGCTTAGGCCCTCGACAGGGGGCGGGAGAGACCCAGTACTTC.

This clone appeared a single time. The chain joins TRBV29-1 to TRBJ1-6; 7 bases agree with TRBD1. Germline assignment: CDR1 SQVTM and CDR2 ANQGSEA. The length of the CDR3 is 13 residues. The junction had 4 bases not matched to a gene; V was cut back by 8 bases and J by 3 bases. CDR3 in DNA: TGCAGCATCAGGACAGGCTATAATTCACCCCTCCACTTT. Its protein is CSIRTGYNSPLHF.

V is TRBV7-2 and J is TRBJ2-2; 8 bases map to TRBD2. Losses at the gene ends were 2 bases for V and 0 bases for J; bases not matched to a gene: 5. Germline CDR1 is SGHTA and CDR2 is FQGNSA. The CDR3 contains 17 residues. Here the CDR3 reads CASSLFPGGANTGELFF. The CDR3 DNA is TGTGCCAGCAGCTTATTTCCGGGGGGGGCGAACACCGGGGAGCTGTTTTTT.

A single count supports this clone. CDR3 region: CASGYGTTSSYEQYF. The CDR3 bases are TGTGCCAGCGGGTACGGGACAACTAGCTCCTACGAGCAGTACTTC. This rearrangement joins TRBV2 to TRBJ2-7, with D perhaps TRBD1 (6 bases). V was clipped by 8 bases and J by 0 bases, with 17 bases between them. This CDR3 contains 15 residues. Germline V lookup: CDR1 SNHLY, CDR2 FYNNEI. Supplemented by reference TRBV2 and TRBJ2-7, the full variable domain reads EPEVTQTPSHQVTQMGQEVILRCVPISNHLYFYWYRQILGQKVEFLVSFYNNEISEKSEIFDDQFSVERPDGSNFTLKIRSTKLEDSAMYFCASGYGTTSSYEQYFGPGTRLTVT.

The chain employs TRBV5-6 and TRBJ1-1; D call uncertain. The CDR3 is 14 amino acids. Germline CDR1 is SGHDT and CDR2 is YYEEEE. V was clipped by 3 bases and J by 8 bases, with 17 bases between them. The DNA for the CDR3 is TGTGCCAGCAGCTCTATTGGGCAACAAAGGGAAGCTTTCTTT. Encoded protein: CASSSIGQQREAFF.

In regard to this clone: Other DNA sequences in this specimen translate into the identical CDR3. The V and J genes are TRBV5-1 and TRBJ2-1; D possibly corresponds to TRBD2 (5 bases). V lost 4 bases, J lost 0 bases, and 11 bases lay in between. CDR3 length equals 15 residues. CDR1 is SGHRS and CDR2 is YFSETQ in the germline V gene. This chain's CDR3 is CASSPGLDSYNEQFF. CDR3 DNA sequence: TGCGCCAGCAGCCCAGGACTCGACTCCTACAATGAGCAGTTCTTC.

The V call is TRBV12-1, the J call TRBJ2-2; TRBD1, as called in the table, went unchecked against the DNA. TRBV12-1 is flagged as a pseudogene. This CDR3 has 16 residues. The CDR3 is CASSLRDRPNTGELFF. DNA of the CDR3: TGTGCCAGCAGCTTGCGGGACAGGCCGAACACCGGGGAGCTGTTTTTT.

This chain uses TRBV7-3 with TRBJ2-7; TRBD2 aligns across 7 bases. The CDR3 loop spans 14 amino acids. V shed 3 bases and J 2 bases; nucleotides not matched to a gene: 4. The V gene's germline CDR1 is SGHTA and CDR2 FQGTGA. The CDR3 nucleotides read TGTGCCAGCAGCTTGGGTCGGGGGGCCTACGAGCAGTACTTC. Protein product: CASSLGRGAYEQYF.

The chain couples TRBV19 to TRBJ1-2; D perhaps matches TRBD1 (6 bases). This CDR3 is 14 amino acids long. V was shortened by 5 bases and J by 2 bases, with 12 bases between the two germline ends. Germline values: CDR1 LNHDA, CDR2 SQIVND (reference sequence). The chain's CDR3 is CASSRIGTNYGYTF. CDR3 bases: TGTGCCAGTAGTCGGATCGGGACAAACTATGGCTACACCTTC.

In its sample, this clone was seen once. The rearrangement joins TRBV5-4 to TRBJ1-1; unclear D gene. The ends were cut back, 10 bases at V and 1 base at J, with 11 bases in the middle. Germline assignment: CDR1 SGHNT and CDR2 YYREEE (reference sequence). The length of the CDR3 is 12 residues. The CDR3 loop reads CAYPRGNTEAFF. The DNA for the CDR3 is TGTGCCTACCCCCGGGGGAACACTGAAGCTTTCTTT.